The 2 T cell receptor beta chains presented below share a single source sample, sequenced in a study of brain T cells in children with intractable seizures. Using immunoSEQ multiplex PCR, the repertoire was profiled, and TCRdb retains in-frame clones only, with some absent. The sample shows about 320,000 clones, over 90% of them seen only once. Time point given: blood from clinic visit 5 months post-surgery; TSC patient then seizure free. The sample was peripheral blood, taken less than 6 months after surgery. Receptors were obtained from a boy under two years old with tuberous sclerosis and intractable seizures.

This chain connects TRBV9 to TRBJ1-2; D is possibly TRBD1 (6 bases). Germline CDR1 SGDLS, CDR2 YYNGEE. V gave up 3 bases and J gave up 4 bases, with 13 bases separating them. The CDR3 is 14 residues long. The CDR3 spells CASSAMGASYGYTF. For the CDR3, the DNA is TGTGCCAGCAGCGCTATGGGGGCCAGCTATGGCTACACCTTC.

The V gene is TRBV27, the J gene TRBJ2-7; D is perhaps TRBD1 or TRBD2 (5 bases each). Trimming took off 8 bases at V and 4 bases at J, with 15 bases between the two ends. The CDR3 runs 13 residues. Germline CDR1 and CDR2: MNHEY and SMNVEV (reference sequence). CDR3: CASRLGRNYEQYF. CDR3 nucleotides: TGTGCCAGCCGGTTGGGACGGAATTACGAGCAGTACTTC.